Sequencing of this T cell receptor beta chain was carried out in a study of shared T cell receptors in the human thymus. This clone has a single count. The repertoire was sequenced with immunoSEQ multiplex PCR; TCRdb's copy has only in-frame clones and lacks some. The sample includes about 380,000 clones, 95% of them seen just once. This TCR derives from a human donor. Sequenced sample: thymocytes.

In nucleotides, the CDR3 is TGTGCCATCAGTGAGTCCGTGCCTCACTACGAGCAGTACTTC. Translating it yields CAISESVPHYEQYF. The J gene is TRBJ2-7, the V gene TRBV10-3; D uncertain. V lost 0 bases and J 3 bases, leaving 9 bases between the germline ends. The germline gives CDR1 ENHRY, CDR2 SYGVKD. The CDR3 extends over 14 amino acids.